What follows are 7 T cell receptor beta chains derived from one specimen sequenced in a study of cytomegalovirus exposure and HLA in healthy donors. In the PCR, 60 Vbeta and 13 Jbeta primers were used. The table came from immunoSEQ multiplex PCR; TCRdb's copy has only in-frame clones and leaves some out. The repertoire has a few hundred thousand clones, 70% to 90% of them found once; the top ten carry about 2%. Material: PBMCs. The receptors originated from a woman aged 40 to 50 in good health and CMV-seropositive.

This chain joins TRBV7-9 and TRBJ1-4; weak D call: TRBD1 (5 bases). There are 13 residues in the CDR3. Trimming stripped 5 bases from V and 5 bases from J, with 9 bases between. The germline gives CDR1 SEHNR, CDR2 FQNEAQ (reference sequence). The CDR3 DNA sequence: TGTGCCAGCAGCGAACAGGACAATGAAAAACTGTTTTTT. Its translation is CASSEQDNEKLFF.

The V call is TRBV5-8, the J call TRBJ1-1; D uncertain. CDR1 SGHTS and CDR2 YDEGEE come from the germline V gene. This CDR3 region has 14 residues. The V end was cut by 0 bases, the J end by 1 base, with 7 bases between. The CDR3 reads CASSLGAGNTEAFF. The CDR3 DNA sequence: TGTGCCAGCAGCTTGGGGGCAGGGAACACTGAAGCTTTCTTT.

The CDR3 DNA follows: TGTGCCACCAGCAGAGGCGGTAACCTCCAAGAGACCCAGTACTTC. Translation: CATSRGGNLQETQYF. The V and J genes are TRBV15 and TRBJ2-5; D is undetermined. The V gene lost 1 base and the J gene lost 1 base, with 10 bases spanning the gap. Per germline, CDR1 LNHNV and CDR2 YYDKDF (reference sequence). The CDR3 covers 15 residues.

The CDR3 DNA follows: TGTGCCAGCAGCTTATCTCCAGGGGGCTACGAGCAGTACTTC. Amino acids: CASSLSPGGYEQYF. This chain links TRBV11-2 with TRBJ2-7, with 7 bases matching TRBD1. Germline lookup yields CDR1 SGHAT and CDR2 FQNNGV. The CDR3 covers 14 residues. Losses at the gene ends were 2 bases for V and 3 bases for J; bases not matched to a gene: 4. Drawing the rest from reference TRBV11-2 and TRBJ2-7, the complete variable domain is EAGVAQSPRYKIIEKRQSVAFWCNPISGHATLYWYQQILGQGPKLLIQFQNNGVVDDSQLPKDRFSAERLKGVDSTLKIQPAKLEDSAVYLCASSLSPGGYEQYFGPGTRLTVT.

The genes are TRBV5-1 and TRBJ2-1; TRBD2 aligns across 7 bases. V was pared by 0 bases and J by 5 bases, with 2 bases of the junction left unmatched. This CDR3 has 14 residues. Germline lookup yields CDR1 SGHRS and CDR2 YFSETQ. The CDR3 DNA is TGCGCCAGCAGCTTGGTGCTAGCGGACAATGAGCAGTTCTTC. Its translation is CASSLVLADNEQFF.

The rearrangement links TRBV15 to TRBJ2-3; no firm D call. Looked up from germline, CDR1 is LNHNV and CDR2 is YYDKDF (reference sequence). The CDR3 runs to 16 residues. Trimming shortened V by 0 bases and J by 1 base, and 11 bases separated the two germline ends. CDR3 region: CATSRDQVVGTDTQYF. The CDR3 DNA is TGTGCCACCAGCAGAGATCAGGTGGTGGGCACAGATACGCAGTATTTT.

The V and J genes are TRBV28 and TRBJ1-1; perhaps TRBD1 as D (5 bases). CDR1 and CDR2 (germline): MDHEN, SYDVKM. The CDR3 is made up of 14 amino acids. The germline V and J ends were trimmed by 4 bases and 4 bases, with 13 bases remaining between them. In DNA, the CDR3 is TGTGCCAGCAGTTCTCAGGGTTGGGGCACTGAAGCTTTCTTT. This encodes CASSSQGWGTEAFF.